The clone carrying this T cell receptor beta chain was observed a single time. Produced via immunoSEQ multiplex PCR; TCRdb's table is partial and in-frame only. The sample holds some 660,000 clones, more than 75% seen once. The data were obtained in a study of shared T cell receptors in the human thymus. Per germline, CDR1 SGDLS and CDR2 YYNGEE. The length of the CDR3 is 15 residues. The V end was cut by 2 bases, the J end by 6 bases, with 16 bases between. A further study also used this sample, focusing on human thymus T cells. That work contributes: Thymus tissue for the work was resected from patients undergoing corrective heart surgery. Gene usage (both V and J) appeared biased in thymic and blood repertoires. Related research has reported that thymic repertoires overlap highly among unrelated individuals.

Sequenced input: thymocytes. The V and J genes are TRBV9 and TRBJ2-3; tentatively, D is TRBD2 (6 bases). This clonotype was sampled from a boy less than two years old with a congenital heart defect. The CDR3 nucleotides read TGTGCCAGCAGCGTGGGGACTCCGGCGCGGGATACGCAGTATTTT. Its protein product is CASSVGTPARDTQYF.